The 9 T cell receptor beta chains below all came from one sample that was sequenced in a study of T cell clonality in common variable immunodeficiency. Data came from immunoSEQ multiplex PCR; TCRdb stores just in-frame clones and leaves some out. This set yields approximately 81,000 clones and no singletons; the top ten hold about 0.8%. The sequenced sample was peripheral blood mononuclear cells. The receptors here all came from a person aged 18 to 70 in good health.

This clone came up many times. The observed sequence ends 3 residues before the CDR3 terminus, with the missing tail filled in from the germline J gene. The gene calls are TRBV20-1 and TRBJ1-1; D is unresolved. V lost 0 bases and J 0 bases, leaving 11 bases between the germline ends. Germline assignment: CDR1 DFQATT and CDR2 SNEGSKA (reference sequence). CDR3 length: 15 amino acids. The CDR3 bases that were read are TGCAGTGCTAGAGACCCGAGTCTAATGAACACTGAA. As protein: CSARDPSLMNTE. The whole CDR3 protein reads CSARDPSLMNTEAFF.

This clone was seen ten or more times. The CDR3 goes on 3 residues after the read ends, and that part is filled in from the germline J gene. The gene calls are TRBV23-1 and TRBJ2-5, with TRBD2 identical over 7 bases. TRBV23-1 is known as an ORF, though its function is uncertain. This CDR3 comprises 12 residues. V gave up 9 bases and J gave up 5 bases; unmatched junction bases: 6. CDR3 loop: CARYRGEETQYF. The covered CDR3 bases are TGCGCCAGATACCGGGGGGAGGAGACC.

A few counts support this clone. A read error may produce the germline difference seen at one junction end. The CDR3 extends 3 residues past the end of the read, so its final part is completed from the germline J gene. V and J are TRBV7-2 and TRBJ2-2, with D tentatively TRBD2 (6 bases). Germline V CDR1 and CDR2: SGHTA, FQGNSA. The CDR3 spans 15 residues. This chain's CDR3 is CASSLPAEHGGKLFF. The sequenced CDR3 bases are TGTGCCAGCAGCTTACCAGCGGAACATGGCGGGAAG.

This clone was seen ten or more times. The observed sequence ends 3 residues before the CDR3 terminus, with the missing tail filled in from the germline J gene. The V and J genes are TRBV19 and TRBJ2-7, with TRBD2 matching 7 bases. This CDR3 region has 13 residues. V gave up 4 bases and J gave up 2 bases; unmatched junction bases: 2. Germline assignment: CDR1 LNHDA and CDR2 SQIVND (reference sequence). Partial CDR3 DNA: TGTGCCAGTAGTAGCAGCGGGACCTACGAG. Translated: CASSSSGTYE. The whole CDR3 reads CASSSSGTYEQYF. Together with reference TRBV19 and TRBJ2-7, the CDR3 gives the full variable domain: DGGITQSPKYLFRKEGQNVTLSCEQNLNHDAMYWYRQDPGQGLRLIYYSQIVNDFQKGDIAEGYSVSREKKESFPLTVTSAQKNPTAFYLCASSSSGTYEQYFGPGTRLTVT.

This clone was recorded many times. The observed sequence ends 3 residues before the CDR3 terminus, with the missing tail filled in from the germline J gene. The V gene is TRBV4-1, the J gene TRBJ1-5; TRBD1 aligns across 8 bases. Trimming cost V 1 base and J 5 bases; bases outside gene matches: 10. The CDR3 has 17 amino acids. CDR1 and CDR2 (germline): MGHRA, YSYEKL. The CDR3 bases that were read are TGCGCCAGCAGCCAAGTCAAGACAGGGGTAAAGGATCAGCCC. As protein: CASSQVKTGVKDQP. The CDR3 in full is CASSQVKTGVKDQPQHF.

This clone was counted at least ten times. The sequenced CDR3 bases are TGTGCCAGTAGTCCCAGGGGCGGGTCTGGCTACAATGAG. Encoded protein: CASSPRGGSGYNE. The entire CDR3 reads CASSPRGGSGYNEQFF. The chain uses TRBV19 and TRBJ2-1, with a possible D match to TRBD1 (6 bases). Read coverage stops 3 residues before the CDR3 terminus; the germline J gene supplies the remainder. Per the germline V gene, CDR1 is LNHDA and CDR2 is SQIVND (reference sequence). V was cut by 5 bases and J by 3 bases, with 17 bases left in between. The CDR3 spans 16 residues.

This clone occurred many times. The CDR3 end falls 3 residues outside the read, so it is completed with the germline J gene. The chain carries TRBV5-5 and TRBJ1-3; D is unresolved. Looked up from germline, CDR1 is SGHKS and CDR2 is YYEKEE (reference sequence). This CDR3 region has 13 residues. Trimming cost V 5 bases and J 0 bases, with 6 bases left between them. The CDR3 is CASRQVSGNTIYF. The CDR3 DNA, read in part, is TGTGCCAGCAGACAAGTCTCTGGAAACACC.

Ten or more counts support this clone. The junction departs from germline at one end; a sequencing error may be responsible. The CDR3 end lies 3 residues beyond the end of the read and is filled in from the germline J gene. This chain links TRBV4-2 with TRBJ1-2; 11 bases agree with TRBD1. Per the germline V gene, CDR1 is LGHNA and CDR2 is YNFKEQ. The CDR3 totals 16 residues. The CDR3: CASSQDPRTGGQGYTF. The sequenced part of the CDR3 DNA is TGCGCCAGCAGCCAAGATCCTCGGACAGGGGGCCAGGGC.

The table lists this clone with many counts. The observed sequence ends 3 residues before the CDR3 terminus, with the missing tail filled in from the germline J gene. This chain joins TRBV5-4 and TRBJ2-2; D gene ambiguous. Germline values: CDR1 SGHNT, CDR2 YYREEE (reference sequence). Trimming removed 4 bases at V and 5 bases at J, with 6 bases between. The CDR3 runs 12 residues. The covered CDR3 bases are TGTGCCAGCAGCATTCAGACCGGGGAG. Its protein is CASSIQTGE. The complete CDR3 protein is CASSIQTGELFF.